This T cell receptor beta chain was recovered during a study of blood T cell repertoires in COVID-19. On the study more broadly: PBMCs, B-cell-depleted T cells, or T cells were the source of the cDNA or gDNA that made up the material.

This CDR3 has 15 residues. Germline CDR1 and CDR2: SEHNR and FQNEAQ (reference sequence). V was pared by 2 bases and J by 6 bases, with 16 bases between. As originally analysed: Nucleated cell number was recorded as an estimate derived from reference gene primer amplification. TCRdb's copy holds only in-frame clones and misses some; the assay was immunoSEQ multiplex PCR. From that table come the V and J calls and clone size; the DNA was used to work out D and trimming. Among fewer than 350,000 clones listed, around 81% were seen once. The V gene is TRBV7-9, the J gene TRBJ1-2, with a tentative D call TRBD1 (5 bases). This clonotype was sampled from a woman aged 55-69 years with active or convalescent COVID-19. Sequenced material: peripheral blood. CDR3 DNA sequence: TGTGCCAGCAGCTTAATCCAGGGCAGATGGGATGGCTACACCTTC. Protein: CASSLIQGRWDGYTF. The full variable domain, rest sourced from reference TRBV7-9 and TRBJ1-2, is DTGVSQNPRHKITKRGQNVTFRCDPISEHNRLYWYRQTLGQGPEFLTYFQNEAQLEKSRLLSDRFSAERPKGSFSTLEIQRTEQGDSAMYLCASSLIQGRWDGYTFGSGTRLTVV.